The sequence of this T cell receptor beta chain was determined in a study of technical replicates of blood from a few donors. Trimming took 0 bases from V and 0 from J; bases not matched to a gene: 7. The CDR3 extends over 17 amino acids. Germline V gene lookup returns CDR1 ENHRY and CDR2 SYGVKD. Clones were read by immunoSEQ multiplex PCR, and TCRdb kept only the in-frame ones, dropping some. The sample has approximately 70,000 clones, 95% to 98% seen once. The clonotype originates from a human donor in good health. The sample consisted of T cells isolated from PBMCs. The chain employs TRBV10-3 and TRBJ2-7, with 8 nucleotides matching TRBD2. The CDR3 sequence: CAISESLAGPASYEQYF. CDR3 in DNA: TGTGCCATCAGTGAGTCCTTAGCGGGGCCTGCCTCCTACGAGCAGTACTTC.